Sequencing of this T cell receptor beta chain was carried out in a study of cytomegalovirus exposure and HLA in healthy donors. The PCR employed 60 Vbeta primers together with 13 Jbeta primers. Measured with immunoSEQ multiplex PCR; TCRdb has only the in-frame clones, and not every one. Seen here are around 140,000 clones, roughly 78% observed once, and the top ten hold 4.2%. As regards this clone: Its antigen is as yet unknown.

CDR3 length: 14 amino acids. The J segment lost 5 bases and the V segment lost 0 bases, leaving 3 bases of the junction unmatched. The germline V gene encodes CDR1 KGHSH and CDR2 LQKENI. Overall study results and limits: A cluster of highly shared sequence variants was likely a sequencing artifact.

The receptor's source is a man in his forties or fifties in good health and CMV-seropositive. The chain links TRBV18 to TRBJ2-5; 7 nucleotides match TRBD1. The source material was PBMCs. This chain's CDR3 is CASSPPGGSETQYF. The CDR3 DNA follows: TGTGCCAGCTCACCACCAGGGGGCTCGGAGACCCAGTACTTC.